The source of this T cell receptor (beta chain) is a study of cytomegalovirus exposure and HLA in healthy donors. Amplification used 60 Vbeta primers and 13 Jbeta primers. The assay was immunoSEQ multiplex PCR, and TCRdb's table has in-frame clones only and misses some. The table shows roughly 150,000 clones, with over 75% occurring only once. Study outcomes and limitations: Presence/absence analyses treated sequencing depth as roughly uniform across donors. In all likelihood, a cluster of highly shared sequence variants was a sequencing artifact. Immune exposure information comprised only CMV serostatus.

Note on this clone: What it recognizes is unknown.

CDR3 length: 18 amino acids. The germline V gene has CDR1 SGHTA and CDR2 FQGNSA. Trimming stripped 1 base from V and 0 bases from J, with 17 bases between. This TCR derives from a man in his fifties or sixties in good health and CMV-seropositive. V gene TRBV7-2 combines with J gene TRBJ2-3, with a possible D match to TRBD2 (5 bases). Material: PBMCs. The DNA for the CDR3 is TGTGCCAGCAGCTTAGGGGAGTCCGCAGACGTAAGCACAGATACGCAGTATTTT. Protein sequence: CASSLGESADVSTDTQYF.